This TCR beta chain was sequenced in a study of blood T cell repertoires in COVID-19. Per the authors' pipeline: Quantification of nucleated cells was approximated via reference gene primer amplification. This table comes from immunoSEQ multiplex PCR, and its TCRdb copy is limited to in-frame clones, with some not included. The DNA gave D and trimming, while V, J and clone size come from that table. The profile covers approximately 270,000 clones, with 70% to 90% appearing a single time and 3.5% to 5.5% taken by the ten largest. The CDR3 extends over 15 amino acids. V lost 5 bases, J lost 5 bases, and 18 bases lay in between. Per germline, CDR1 MDHEN and CDR2 SYDVKM. All enrollees were roughly 18 to 100 years old and from some 24 US areas. What the recovered Cohort 3 donors had was two negative PCRs, clearance, or symptom resolution.

The origin of this receptor is a woman in her twenties or thirties who had recovered from COVID-19. The sequenced sample was PBMCs or T cells enriched from blood (not recorded which). V is TRBV28 and J is TRBJ2-5; maybe TRBD1 (6 bases). The CDR3: CASSPSSQGFETQYF. DNA of the CDR3: TGTGCCAGCAGTCCTTCATCACAGGGATTTGAGACCCAGTACTTC.